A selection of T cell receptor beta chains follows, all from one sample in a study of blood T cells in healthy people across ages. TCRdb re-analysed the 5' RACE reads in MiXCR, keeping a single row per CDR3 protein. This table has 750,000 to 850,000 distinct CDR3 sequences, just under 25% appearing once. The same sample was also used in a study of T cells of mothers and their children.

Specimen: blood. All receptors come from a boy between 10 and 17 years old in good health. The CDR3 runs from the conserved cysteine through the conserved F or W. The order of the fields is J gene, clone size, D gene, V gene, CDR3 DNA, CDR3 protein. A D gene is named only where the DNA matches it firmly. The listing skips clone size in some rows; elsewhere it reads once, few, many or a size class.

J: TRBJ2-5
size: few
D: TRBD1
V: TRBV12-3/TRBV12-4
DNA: TGTGCCAGCAGTTCCAACAGGGGACGGGAGACCCAGTACTTC
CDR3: CASSSNRGRETQYF

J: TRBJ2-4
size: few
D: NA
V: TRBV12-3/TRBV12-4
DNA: TGTGCCAGCAGTTTATTTCCAGGGACCGAAAGCATTCAGTACTTC
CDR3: CASSLFPGTESIQYF

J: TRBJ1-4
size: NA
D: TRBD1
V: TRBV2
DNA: TGTGCCAGCCGAAGACAGGGGGTTCGAGCAACTAATGAAAAACTGTTTTTT
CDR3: CASRRQGVRATNEKLFF

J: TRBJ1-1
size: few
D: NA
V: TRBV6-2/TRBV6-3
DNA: TGTGCCAGCAGAAGAAAATTTCGGACAGCCATGAACACTGAAGCTTTCTTT
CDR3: CASRRKFRTAMNTEAFF

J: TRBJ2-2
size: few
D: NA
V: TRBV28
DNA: TGTGCCAGCAGTTTATCCCACGTGGGCTATAGTGGGGAGCTGTTTTTT
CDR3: CASSLSHVGYSGELFF

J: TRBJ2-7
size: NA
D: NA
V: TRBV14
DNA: TGTGCCAGCAGCCAAGGACAGGACCTCGAGCAGTACTTC
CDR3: CASSQGQDLEQYF

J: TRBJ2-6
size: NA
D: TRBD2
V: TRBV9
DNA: TGTGCCAGCAGTGTAGGGAGGGGAGCTGGGGCCAACGTCCTGACTTTC
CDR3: CASSVGRGAGANVLTF

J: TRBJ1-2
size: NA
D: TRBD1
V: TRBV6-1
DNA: TGTGCCAGCAGTATGCGCAGGGGGCTTTGGGGCTACACCTTC
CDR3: CASSMRRGLWGYTF

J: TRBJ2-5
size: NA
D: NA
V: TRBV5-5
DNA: TGTGCCAGCAGCTTGGGACTCCTCTTTAGGGAGACCCAGTACTTC
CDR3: CASSLGLLFRETQYF

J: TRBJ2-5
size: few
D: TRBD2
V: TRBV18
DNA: TGTGCCAGCTCACCTCTACTCGGGAGGGATCAAACCCAGTACTTC
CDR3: CASSPLLGRDQTQYF

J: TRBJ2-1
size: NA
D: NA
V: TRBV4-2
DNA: TGTGCCAGCAGCCGGGCGGGAATGGAGGGGTACAATGAGCAGTTCTTC
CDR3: CASSRAGMEGYNEQFF

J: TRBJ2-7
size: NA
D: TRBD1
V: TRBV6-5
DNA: TGTGCCACCCAGGGGGCCAGACTCTCCTACGAGCAGTACTTC
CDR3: CATQGARLSYEQYF

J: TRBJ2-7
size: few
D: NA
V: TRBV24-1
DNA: TGTGCCACCAGTGATAGGCAGGAAGACTCCTACGAGCAGTACTTC
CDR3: CATSDRQEDSYEQYF

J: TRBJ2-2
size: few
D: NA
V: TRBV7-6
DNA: TGTGCCAGCAGCCCATCGACTGGATTCACCGGGGAGCTGTTTTTT
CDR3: CASSPSTGFTGELFF

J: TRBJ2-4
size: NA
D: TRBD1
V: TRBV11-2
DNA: TGTGCCAGCAGCTTAAGTGGGACAGTGGACATTCAGTACTTC
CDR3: CASSLSGTVDIQYF

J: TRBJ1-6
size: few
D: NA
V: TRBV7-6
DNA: TGTGCCAGCAGCCCCGAGTCGTCCGGGACCTATAATTCACCCCTCCACTTT
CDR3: CASSPESSGTYNSPLHF

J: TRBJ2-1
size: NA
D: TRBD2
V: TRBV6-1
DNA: TGTGCCAGCAGCCTAGCGGACCTTTCTGATGAGCAGTTCTTC
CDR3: CASSLADLSDEQFF

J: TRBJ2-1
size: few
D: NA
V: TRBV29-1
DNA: TGCAGCGTTTACGCCCGGAACAATGAGCAGTTCTTC
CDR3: CSVYARNNEQFF

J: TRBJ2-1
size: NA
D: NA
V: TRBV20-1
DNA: TGCAGTGCTAGAGCCCTGGACTACTCCTACAATGAGCAGTTCTTC
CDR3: CSARALDYSYNEQFF

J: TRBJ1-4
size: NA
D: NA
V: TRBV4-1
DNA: TGCACCAGCAGCCAAGATGGGACCGGGACCAGAAACGAAAAACTGTTTTTT
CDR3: CTSSQDGTGTRNEKLFF

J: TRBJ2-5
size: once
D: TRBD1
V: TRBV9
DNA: TGTGCCAGCAGCCCGGACAGGGGGCGACAAGAGACCCAGCACTTC
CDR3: CASSPDRGRQETQHF

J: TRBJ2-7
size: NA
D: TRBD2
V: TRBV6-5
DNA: TGTGCCAGCAGTTACAGGGGACTAGCGGGAGGGAATGGCGAGCAGTACTTC
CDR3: CASSYRGLAGGNGEQYF

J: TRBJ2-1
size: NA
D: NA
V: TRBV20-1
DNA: TGCAGTGCTATTAGAACCCAGGGGAGGCCCAATGAGCAGTTCTTC
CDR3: CSAIRTQGRPNEQFF

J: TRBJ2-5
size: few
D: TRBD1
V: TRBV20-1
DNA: TGCAGTGCTAGAGATTCACGGGACAGGTACCAAGAGACCCAGTACTTC
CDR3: CSARDSRDRYQETQYF

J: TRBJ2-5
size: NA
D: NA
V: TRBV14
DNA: TGTGCCAGCAGCCCCAAAAAGAGAGTGGTACAGGGCCAAGAGACCCAGTACTTC
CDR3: CASSPKKRVVQGQETQYF

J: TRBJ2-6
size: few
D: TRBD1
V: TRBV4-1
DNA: TGCGCCAGCAGCCGATCAGGGGGCTTCTCTGGGGCCAACGTCCTGACTTTC
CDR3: CASSRSGGFSGANVLTF

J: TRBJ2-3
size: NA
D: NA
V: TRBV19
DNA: TGTGCCAGTAGTATAGACCGGTCAGATACGCAGTATTTT
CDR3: CASSIDRSDTQYF

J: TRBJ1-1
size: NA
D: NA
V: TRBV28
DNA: TGTGCCAGCAGTTTCACGCAGGGAGGGGGCACTGAAGCTTTCTTT
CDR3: CASSFTQGGGTEAFF

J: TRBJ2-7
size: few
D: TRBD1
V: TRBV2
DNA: TGTGCCAGCGACAGGGGCTACGAGCAGTACTTC
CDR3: CASDRGYEQYF

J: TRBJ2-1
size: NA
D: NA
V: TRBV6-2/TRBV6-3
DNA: TGTGCCAGCAGTTACTGGGGTCACGATGAGCAGTTCTTC
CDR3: CASSYWGHDEQFF

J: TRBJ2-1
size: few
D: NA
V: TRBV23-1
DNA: TGCGCCAGCAGTCCGTTCCTAGGCTCCGGGGACCCTACTGATGAGCAGTTCTTC
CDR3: CASSPFLGSGDPTDEQFF

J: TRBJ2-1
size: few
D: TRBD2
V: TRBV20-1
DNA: TGCAGTGCTAGAGAGCTAGCGGGAGGCTACAATGAGCAGTTCTTC
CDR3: CSARELAGGYNEQFF

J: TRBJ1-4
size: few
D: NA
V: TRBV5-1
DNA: TGCGCCAGCAGCTTGGAAGCCGGGGCAGGAGAAAAACTGTTTTTT
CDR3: CASSLEAGAGEKLFF

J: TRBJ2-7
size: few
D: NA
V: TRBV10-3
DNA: TGTGCCATCAGTGACGGACTATCCGGCGAGCAGTACTTC
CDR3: CAISDGLSGEQYF

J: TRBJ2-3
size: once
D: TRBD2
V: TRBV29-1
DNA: TGCAGCGCCGCTCTTAGCGGGAGGCCCACAGATACGCAGTATTTT
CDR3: CSAALSGRPTDTQYF

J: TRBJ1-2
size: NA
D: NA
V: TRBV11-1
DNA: TGTGCCAGCAGCCCTCGGGGGGCGAGTGGCTACACCTTC
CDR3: CASSPRGASGYTF

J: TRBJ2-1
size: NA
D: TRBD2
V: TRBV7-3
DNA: TGTGCCAGCAGCCCCCTAGCGGGAGAGACCTACAATGAGCAGTTCTTC
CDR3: CASSPLAGETYNEQFF

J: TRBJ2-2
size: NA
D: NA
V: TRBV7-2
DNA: TGTGCCAGCAGCTTCAGGGGAGCCGGGGAGCTGTTTTTT
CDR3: CASSFRGAGELFF

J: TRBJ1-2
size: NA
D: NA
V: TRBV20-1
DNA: TGCAGTGCCGTAACAGGGTTGACCAACTATGGCTACACCTTC
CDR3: CSAVTGLTNYGYTF

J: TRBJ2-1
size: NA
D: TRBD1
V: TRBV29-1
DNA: TGCAGCGTCCCGGGACAGGTCTACAATGAGCAGTTCTTC
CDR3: CSVPGQVYNEQFF

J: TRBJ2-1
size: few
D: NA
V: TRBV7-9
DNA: TGTGCCAGCAGCGGGACCTCTGATGAGCAGTTCTTC
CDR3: CASSGTSDEQFF

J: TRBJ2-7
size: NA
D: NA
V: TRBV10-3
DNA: TGTGCCATCAGTGGTGGTAGCGGCTACGAGCAGTACTTC
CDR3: CAISGGSGYEQYF

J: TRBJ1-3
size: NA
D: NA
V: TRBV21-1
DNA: TGTGCCAGCAGCACCCACGCCGCTGGAAACACCATATATTTT
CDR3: CASSTHAAGNTIYF

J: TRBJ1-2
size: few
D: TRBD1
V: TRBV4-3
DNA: TGCGCCAGCAGCCAAGAAGACAGGGGCGGCTATGGCTACACCTTC
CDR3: CASSQEDRGGYGYTF

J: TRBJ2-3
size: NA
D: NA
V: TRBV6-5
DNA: TGTGCCAGCAGTTACGGGTCCTCCAAGGCAGATACGCAGTATTTT
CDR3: CASSYGSSKADTQYF

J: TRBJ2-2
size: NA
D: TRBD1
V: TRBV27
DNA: TGTGCCAGCAGTCTAACTACAGGGGTGGCCGGGGAGCTGTTTTTT
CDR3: CASSLTTGVAGELFF

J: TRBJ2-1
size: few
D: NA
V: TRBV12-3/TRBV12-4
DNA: TGTGCCAGCAGCCCGACGAGTGTGTACAATGAGCAGTTCTTC
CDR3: CASSPTSVYNEQFF

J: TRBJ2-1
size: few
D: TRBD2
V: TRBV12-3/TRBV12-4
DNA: TGTGCCAGCAGATCCGGGACTAGCGGGGGGGCCCCACGATATGTTGAGCAGTTCTTC
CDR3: CASRSGTSGGAPRYVEQFF

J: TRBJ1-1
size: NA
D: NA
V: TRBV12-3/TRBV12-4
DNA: TGTGCCAGCAGCCCGGGACGTTTCGGCACTGAAGCTTTCTTT
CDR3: CASSPGRFGTEAFF

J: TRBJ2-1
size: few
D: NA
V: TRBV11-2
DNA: TGTGCCAGCAGCTCGACGCGGGTCATTGAGCAGTTCTTC
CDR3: CASSSTRVIEQFF

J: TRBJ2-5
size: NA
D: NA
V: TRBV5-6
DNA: TGTGCCAGCAGCTTACCTGCTTTGTACCAAGAGACCCAGTACTTC
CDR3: CASSLPALYQETQYF

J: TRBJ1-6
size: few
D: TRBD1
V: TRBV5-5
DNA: TGTGCCAGCAGGGGACAGGGGGCTTTTAGTTCCCTCCACTTT
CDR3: CASRGQGAFSSLHF

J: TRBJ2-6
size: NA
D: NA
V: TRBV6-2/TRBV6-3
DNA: TGTGCCAGCAGTTATCCAGGGGCCGCTGGGGCCAACGTCCTGACTTTC
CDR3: CASSYPGAAGANVLTF

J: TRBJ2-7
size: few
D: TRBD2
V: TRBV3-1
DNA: TGTGCCAGCAGCCAAGGCGGGAGTATTGGCGAGCAGTACTTC
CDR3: CASSQGGSIGEQYF

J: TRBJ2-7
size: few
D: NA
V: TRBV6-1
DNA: TGTGCCAGCAGGGTTCGGCAAGGCGACTCCTACGAGCAGTACTTC
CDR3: CASRVRQGDSYEQYF

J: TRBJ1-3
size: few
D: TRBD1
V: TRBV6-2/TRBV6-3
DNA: TGTGCCAGCACCGAGGGACAGAGAGGAAACACCATATATTTT
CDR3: CASTEGQRGNTIYF

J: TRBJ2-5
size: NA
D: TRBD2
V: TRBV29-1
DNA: TGCAGCGTTGAAGACCTCCTAGCGGGGGCTTCACAGGGGCTTGAGACCCAGTACTTC
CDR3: CSVEDLLAGASQGLETQYF

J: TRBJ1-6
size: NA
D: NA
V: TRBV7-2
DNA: TGTGCCAGCAGCTGGTCCAGGTCACCCCTCCACTTT
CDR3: CASSWSRSPLHF

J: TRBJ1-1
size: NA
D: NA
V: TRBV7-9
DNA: TGTGCCAGCAGCTTAGATAGGGCCGCGAACACTGAAGCTTTCTTT
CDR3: CASSLDRAANTEAFF